The rows below give T cell receptor beta chains drawn from one sample of a study of identical twins. TCRdb itself ran the 5' RACE reads through MiXCR, one entry per CDR3 protein. This sample has about 390,000 distinct CDR3 sequences, with 8.5% to 10% found just once. The sequenced sample consisted of naive T cells sorted from blood. The receptors here all came from a woman between 50 and 59 years old in good health. CDR3s include the opening cysteine and the closing phenylalanine or tryptophan. A D gene is named only where the DNA matches it firmly. Not all rows give a size; the values are once, few, many and, for expanded clones, a class.

v_gene: TRBV10-3; d_gene: -; j_gene: TRBJ2-1; abundance: -; CDR3nt: TGTGCCATCAGGACGTCGACAGGACTAAACAATGAGCAGTTCTTC; CDR3aa: CAIRTSTGLNNEQFF
v_gene: TRBV20-1; d_gene: -; j_gene: TRBJ2-7; abundance: many; CDR3nt: TGCAGTGTTTTCCGCTCCGGGACTCTATCTTACGAGCAGTACTTC; CDR3aa: CSVFRSGTLSYEQYF
v_gene: TRBV25-1; d_gene: -; j_gene: TRBJ2-1; abundance: -; CDR3nt: TGTGCCAGCAGTGACGAGGGGATGGTGTCCAATGAGCAGTTCTTC; CDR3aa: CASSDEGMVSNEQFF
v_gene: TRBV4-1; d_gene: -; j_gene: TRBJ2-1; abundance: many; CDR3nt: TGCGCCAGCAGCCAGGAGACAGGCGATGGCAATGAGCAGTTCTTC; CDR3aa: CASSQETGDGNEQFF
v_gene: TRBV12-3/TRBV12-4; d_gene: -; j_gene: TRBJ2-5; abundance: many; CDR3nt: TGTGCCAGCCGGGTCAGTCAAGAGACCCAGTACTTC; CDR3aa: CASRVSQETQYF
v_gene: TRBV6-5; d_gene: -; j_gene: TRBJ2-1; abundance: few; CDR3nt: TGTGCCAGCAGTTACGGCAAGTGGAGAGGGAATGAGCAGTTCTTC; CDR3aa: CASSYGKWRGNEQFF
v_gene: TRBV20-1; d_gene: TRBD1; j_gene: TRBJ1-2; abundance: few; CDR3nt: TGCAGTGCGATAACAGGGGTTGGCTATGGCTACACCTTC; CDR3aa: CSAITGVGYGYTF
v_gene: TRBV29-1; d_gene: -; j_gene: TRBJ2-3; abundance: many; CDR3nt: TGCAGCGTGGGAGGACAGCTCACAGATACGCAGTATTTT; CDR3aa: CSVGGQLTDTQYF
v_gene: TRBV15; d_gene: -; j_gene: TRBJ1-1; abundance: -; CDR3nt: TGTGCCACCGGAACCGTTCCGCCCAACACTGAAGCTTTCTTT; CDR3aa: CATGTVPPNTEAFF
v_gene: TRBV6-1; d_gene: -; j_gene: TRBJ1-1; abundance: -; CDR3nt: TGTGCCAGCAGTGAAGCCACTGAGGGGCTTATAGTTAACACTGAAGCTTTCTTT; CDR3aa: CASSEATEGLIVNTEAFF
v_gene: TRBV12-3/TRBV12-4; d_gene: -; j_gene: TRBJ1-1; abundance: many; CDR3nt: TGTGCCAGCAATGTTACCCCAGGGCAACCGAAGACTGAAGCTTTCTTT; CDR3aa: CASNVTPGQPKTEAFF
v_gene: TRBV5-6; d_gene: -; j_gene: TRBJ2-3; abundance: -; CDR3nt: TGTTCCAGCAGCCGGGACCGGGACACTTCCACAGATACGCAGTATTTT; CDR3aa: CSSSRDRDTSTDTQYF
v_gene: TRBV7-9; d_gene: TRBD2; j_gene: TRBJ2-1; abundance: few; CDR3nt: TGTGCCAGCAGCCCAACGACTAGCGACGAGGGTGAGCAGTTCTTC; CDR3aa: CASSPTTSDEGEQFF
v_gene: TRBV24-1; d_gene: -; j_gene: TRBJ1-5; abundance: few; CDR3nt: TGTGCCACCAAGGGGGTGGGAAATCAGCCCCAGCATTTT; CDR3aa: CATKGVGNQPQHF
v_gene: TRBV7-9; d_gene: TRBD1; j_gene: TRBJ1-1; abundance: few; CDR3nt: TGTGCCAGCAGCTTAGCGAGGACAGGGGGCATGAACACTGAAGCTTTCTTT; CDR3aa: CASSLARTGGMNTEAFF
v_gene: TRBV5-1; d_gene: -; j_gene: TRBJ2-3; abundance: few; CDR3nt: TGCGCCAGCAGCTATGAACTGGCAGATACGCAGTATTTT; CDR3aa: CASSYELADTQYF
v_gene: TRBV7-7; d_gene: TRBD2; j_gene: TRBJ2-2; abundance: few; CDR3nt: TGTGCCAGCACCGGACTAGCGGGAGGGTCGAACACCGGGGAGCTGTTTTTT; CDR3aa: CASTGLAGGSNTGELFF
v_gene: TRBV20-1; d_gene: -; j_gene: TRBJ2-2; abundance: few; CDR3nt: TGCAGTGCGGCCGGGACTTCGTACACCGGGGAGCTGTTTTTT; CDR3aa: CSAAGTSYTGELFF
v_gene: TRBV20-1; d_gene: TRBD2; j_gene: TRBJ2-5; abundance: -; CDR3nt: TGCAGTGCTAGCCCCGGTGAGGGACTAGCGGTTGAGACCCAGTACTTC; CDR3aa: CSASPGEGLAVETQYF
v_gene: TRBV10-1; d_gene: -; j_gene: TRBJ2-1; abundance: few; CDR3nt: TGCGCCAGCAGTGGACTCCTGGGACGGCAAAATGAGCAGTTCTTC; CDR3aa: CASSGLLGRQNEQFF
v_gene: TRBV30; d_gene: -; j_gene: TRBJ1-5; abundance: once; CDR3nt: TGTGCCTGGAGTGGGGTTGAGAGCAATCAGCCCCAGCATTTT; CDR3aa: CAWSGVESNQPQHF
v_gene: TRBV6-1; d_gene: -; j_gene: TRBJ1-1; abundance: -; CDR3nt: TGTGCCAGCAGGGACACGGGGAAGAACACTGAAGCTTTCTTT; CDR3aa: CASRDTGKNTEAFF
v_gene: TRBV7-9; d_gene: -; j_gene: TRBJ2-1; abundance: few; CDR3nt: TGTGCCAGCAGCCGAGGAGGGGTGAATGAGCAGTTCTTC; CDR3aa: CASSRGGVNEQFF
v_gene: TRBV11-3; d_gene: -; j_gene: TRBJ2-4; abundance: -; CDR3nt: TGTGCCAGCAGCTTACGGGGAAATGCCAAAAACATTCAGTACTTC; CDR3aa: CASSLRGNAKNIQYF
v_gene: TRBV9; d_gene: -; j_gene: TRBJ2-1; abundance: few; CDR3nt: TGTGCCAGCAGCCGGGGACACATCAATGAGCAGTTCTTC; CDR3aa: CASSRGHINEQFF
v_gene: TRBV6-5; d_gene: TRBD2; j_gene: TRBJ2-2; abundance: -; CDR3nt: TGTGCCAGCAGTCCCGACGGACTAGCGGGAGAAGGGGAGCTGTTTTTT; CDR3aa: CASSPDGLAGEGELFF